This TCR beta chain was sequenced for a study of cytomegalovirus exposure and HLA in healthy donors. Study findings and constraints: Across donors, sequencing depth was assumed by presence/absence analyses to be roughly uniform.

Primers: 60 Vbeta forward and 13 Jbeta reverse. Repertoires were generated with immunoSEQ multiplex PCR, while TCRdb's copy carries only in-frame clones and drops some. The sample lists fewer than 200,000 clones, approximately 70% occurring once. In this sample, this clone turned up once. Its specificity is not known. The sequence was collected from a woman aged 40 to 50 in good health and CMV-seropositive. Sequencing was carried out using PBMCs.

The CDR3 DNA sequence: TGTGCCAGCAGTTATTCAAGGACTAGCGGGAGGGATACGCAGTATTTT. Its translation is CASSYSRTSGRDTQYF. The genes are TRBV6-5 and TRBJ2-3, with 14 positions matching TRBD2. The CDR3 consists of 16 residues. The V gene's germline CDR1 is MNHEY and CDR2 SVGAGI. Germline trimming cut 3 bases from V and 6 bases from J; bases unmatched to any gene: 5.